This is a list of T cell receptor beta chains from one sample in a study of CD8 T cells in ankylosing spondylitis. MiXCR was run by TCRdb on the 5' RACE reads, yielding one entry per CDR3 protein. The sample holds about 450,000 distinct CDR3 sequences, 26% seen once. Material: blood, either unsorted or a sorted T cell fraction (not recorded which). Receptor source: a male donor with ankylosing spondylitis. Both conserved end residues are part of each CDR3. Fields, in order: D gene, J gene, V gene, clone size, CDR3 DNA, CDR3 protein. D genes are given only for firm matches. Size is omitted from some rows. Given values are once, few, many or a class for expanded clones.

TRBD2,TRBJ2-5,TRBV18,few,TGTGCCAGCTCACCACCGGGACTAGCGGGAGGGGAGACCCAGTACTTC,CASSPPGLAGGETQYF
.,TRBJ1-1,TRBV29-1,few,TGCCTGGCCGTAGGGGTAGCGAACACTGAAGCTTTCTTT,CLAVGVANTEAFF
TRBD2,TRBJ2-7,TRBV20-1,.,TGCAGTGCTAGAGATCCCGCGGGAGGGCGAGAGGAGCAGTACTTC,CSARDPAGGREEQYF
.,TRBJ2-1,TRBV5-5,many,TGTGCCAGCAGCTTGGTCGGCGGGGCAAGCTCCTACAATGAGCAGTTCTTC,CASSLVGGASSYNEQFF
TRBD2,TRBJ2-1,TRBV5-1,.,TGCGCCAGCAGCTTGTTTCTAGCGGGCGACAATGAGCAGTTCTTC,CASSLFLAGDNEQFF
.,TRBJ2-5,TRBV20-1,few,TGCAGTGCTAGAGGGCTCGACATGATCGAGACCCAGTACTTC,CSARGLDMIETQYF
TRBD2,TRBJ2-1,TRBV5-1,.,TGCGCCAGCAGCAGGGGACTAGCTATCAATGAGCAGTTCTTC,CASSRGLAINEQFF
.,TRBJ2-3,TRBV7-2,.,TGTGCCAGCAGCTTTTCCCCCCATGCAGATACGCAGTATTTT,CASSFSPHADTQYF
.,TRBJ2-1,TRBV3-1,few,TGTGCCAGCAGCCCCCGGACGGGCTCCTACAATGAGCAGTTCTTC,CASSPRTGSYNEQFF
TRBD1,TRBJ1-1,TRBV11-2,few,TGTGCCAGCAGCTTAGATAGGGGGCCCTTTGAAGCTTTCTTT,CASSLDRGPFEAFF
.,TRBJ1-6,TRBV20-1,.,TGCAGTGCCCTCGGGACTCCGGACTCACCCCTCCACTTT,CSALGTPDSPLHF
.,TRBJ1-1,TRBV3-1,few,TGTGCCAGCAGCCAAGCGGCGGAGGGAAACACTGAAGCTTTCTTT,CASSQAAEGNTEAFF
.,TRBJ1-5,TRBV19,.,TGTGCCAGTAGTATAGATCGGGGGGTAGTTAACAATCAGCCCCAGCATTTT,CASSIDRGVVNNQPQHF
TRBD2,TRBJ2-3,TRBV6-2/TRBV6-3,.,TGTGCCAGCTGTCGACTAGCGGGAGAAATCACAGATACGCAGTATTTT,CASCRLAGEITDTQYF
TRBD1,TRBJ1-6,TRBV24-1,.,TGTGCCACCAGTGATTCGCGGACAGGGGTAGGACCCCTCCACTTT,CATSDSRTGVGPLHF
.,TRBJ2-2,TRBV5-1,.,TGCGCCAGCAGCTTGGCCAAGGGTAAAGACACCGGGGAGCTGTTTTTT,CASSLAKGKDTGELFF
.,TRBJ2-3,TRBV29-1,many,TGCAGCGTTGAAACTAGTGGTACAGATACGCAGTATTTT,CSVETSGTDTQYF
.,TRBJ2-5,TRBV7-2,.,TGTGCCAGCAGCTCGAGGGTGAGGGTTCAAGAGACCCAGTACTTC,CASSSRVRVQETQYF
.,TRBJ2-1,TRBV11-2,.,TGTGCCAGCAGCTTACGAGGAGACCCTATCGATGAGCAGTTCTTC,CASSLRGDPIDEQFF
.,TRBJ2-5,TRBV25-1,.,TGTGCCAGCAGTGAATACGAGGGAGTAGGAGAGACCCAGTACTTC,CASSEYEGVGETQYF
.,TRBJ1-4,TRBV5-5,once,TGTGCCAGCAGCTTACGGGGACTACACAGTGAAAAACTGTTTTTT,CASSLRGLHSEKLFF
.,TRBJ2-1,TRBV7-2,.,TGTGCCAGCAGCTTCCCGCCGGGTGAGCAGTTCTTC,CASSFPPGEQFF
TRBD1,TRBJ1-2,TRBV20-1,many,TGCAGTGCCAAGGGACAGGGAGTGAATAACTATGGCTACACCTTC,CSAKGQGVNNYGYTF
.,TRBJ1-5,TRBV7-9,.,TGTGCCAGCAGCCATAGCGGCGGTAAGACCCAGCATTTT,CASSHSGGKTQHF
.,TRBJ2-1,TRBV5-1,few,TGCGCCAGCAGCTTGGAGGGGTTAGCCTCCTACAATGAGCAGTTCTTC,CASSLEGLASYNEQFF
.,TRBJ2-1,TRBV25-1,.,TGTGCCAGCAGTGATAGGAACGTCCCCCCCTACAATGAGCAGTTCTTC,CASSDRNVPPYNEQFF